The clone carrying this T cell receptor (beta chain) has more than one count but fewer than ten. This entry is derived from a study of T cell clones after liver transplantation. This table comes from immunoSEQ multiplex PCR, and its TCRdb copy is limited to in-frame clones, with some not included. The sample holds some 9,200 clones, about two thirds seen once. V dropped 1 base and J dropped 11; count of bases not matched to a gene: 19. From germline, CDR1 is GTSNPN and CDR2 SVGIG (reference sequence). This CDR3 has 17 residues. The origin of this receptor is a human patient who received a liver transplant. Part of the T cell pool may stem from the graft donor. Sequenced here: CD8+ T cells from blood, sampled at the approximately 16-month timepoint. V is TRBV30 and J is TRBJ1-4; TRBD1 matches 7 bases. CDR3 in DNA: TGTGCCTGGAGTGACGGGACAGCGGGTTATCGAAAGGAGAAACTGTTTTTT. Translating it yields CAWSDGTAGYRKEKLFF.